The present T cell receptor beta chain was sequenced within a study of blood T cell repertoires in COVID-19. Background on the study: COVID-19 samples collected from the United States, Italy and Spain covered acute and convalescent phases. Sample material is recorded as cDNA or gDNA derived from T cells, B-cell-depleted T cells, or PBMCs.

This clone was seen more than once but under ten times. Study processing details: Amplification of reference gene primers provided the estimated nucleated cell counts. Sequencing was performed with immunoSEQ multiplex PCR; in TCRdb, only in-frame clones are kept and a portion is missing. V, J and clone size are taken as reported in that table, and D and trimming were inferred from the DNA itself. This sample has about 300,000 clones; about 83% occur once, and the top ten carry around 1.2%. Germline-derived CDR1 and CDR2 are MGHRA and YSYEKL. The CDR3 is 14 residues long. The germline V and J ends were trimmed by 4 bases and 0 bases, with 9 bases remaining between them.

This TCR derives from a woman in her forties or fifties with acute or convalescent COVID-19. The chain uses TRBV4-1 and TRBJ1-1; D is ambiguous. The sample taken for sequencing was peripheral blood. CDR3 nucleotide sequence: TGCGCCAGCAGCCTCATGGCCCTGAACACTGAAGCTTTCTTT. As protein: CASSLMALNTEAFF.